This T cell receptor beta chain was sequenced in a study of cytomegalovirus exposure and HLA in healthy donors. In the PCR, 60 Vbeta and 13 Jbeta primers were used. TCRdb keeps only in-frame clones here, not all; method: immunoSEQ multiplex PCR. The sample consists of about 160,000 clones, roughly 77% of them appearing once. Concerning this clone: Antigen specificity is unknown.

CDR1 is SGHRS, CDR2 YFSETQ, per germline. The CDR3 loop spans 16 amino acids. V lost 0 bases and J lost 4; bases outside the gene matches: 6. Findings and caveats of the study: An observed cluster of highly shared sequence variants was recorded as a likely sequencing artifact. According to the study, roughly 160 TCR beta chains were cytomegalovirus-associated.

The chain links TRBV5-1 to TRBJ2-3, with 9 bases that match TRBD2. The sequence was obtained from a human donor in good health. Sample: PBMCs. The CDR3 reads CASSLAGGGAADTQYF. CDR3 nucleotides: TGCGCCAGCAGCTTGGCTGGCGGGGGGGCAGCAGATACGCAGTATTTT.